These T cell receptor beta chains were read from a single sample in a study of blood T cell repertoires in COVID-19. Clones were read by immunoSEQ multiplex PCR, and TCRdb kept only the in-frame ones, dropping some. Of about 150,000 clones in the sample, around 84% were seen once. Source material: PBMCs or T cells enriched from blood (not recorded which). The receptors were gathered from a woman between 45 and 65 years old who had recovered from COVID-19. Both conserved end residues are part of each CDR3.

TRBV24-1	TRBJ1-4	CATSDSRDGQAEKLFF
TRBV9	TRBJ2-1	CASSVGQGRYNEQFF
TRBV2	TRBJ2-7	CASSNRESSYEQYF
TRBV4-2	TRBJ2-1	CASSILAGNEQFF
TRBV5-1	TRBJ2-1	CASSSKHTSAGGSYNEQFF
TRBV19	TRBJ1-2	CASSQGVGGYTF
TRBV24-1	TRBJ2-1	CATSDLRGELAGDNEQFF
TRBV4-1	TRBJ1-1	CASSQEGSTEAFF
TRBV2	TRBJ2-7	CASSGQGLTEQYF
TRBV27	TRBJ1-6	CASSLSGSYNSPLHF
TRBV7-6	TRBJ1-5	CASSVGGTLQPQHF
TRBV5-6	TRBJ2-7	CASSLPGQGINEQYF
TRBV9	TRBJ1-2	CASSVGRGYGYTF
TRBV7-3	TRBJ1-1	CASSNGPGTEAFF
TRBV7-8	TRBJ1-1	CASSLNTVYNTEAFF
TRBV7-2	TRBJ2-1	CASSLRAGGTHANEQFF